This T cell receptor beta chain appears in the sequencing data of a study of molecular identifiers for immune sequencing clone quantification. General study points: Investigators reportedly could detect spiked Jurkat TCR RNA from one cell among about a million naive cells.

TCRdb analysed the PCR reads with MiXCR anew, one entry per CDR3 protein. Seen here are 600,000 to 650,000 distinct CDR3 sequences, 15% to 20% observed once, and the top ten hold 0.85%. Naive CD8 libraries came from about 19,000 to 1,100,000 sorted cells with 10%, 30% or 50% RNA. CDR1 and CDR2 (germline): SEHNR, FQNEAQ (reference sequence). This CDR3 comprises 17 residues. About this clonotype itself: Its antigen remains unknown. A read error may produce the germline difference seen at one junction end.

The specimen was naive CD8+ T cells from blood, with Jurkat cell RNA spiked in. Subset of the sample: FACS-sorted CD8+CD4-CCR7+CD45RA+ naive T cells. The receptor comes from a human donor in good health. Some libraries in this study had Jurkat cell RNA spiked in. J is TRBJ1-4 and V is TRBV7-9; no clear D. The CDR3 DNA sequence: TGTGCCGGCAGCACGGTTAGGGTCGGTGCTACTAATGAAAAACTGTTTTTT. Protein: CAGSTVRVGATNEKLFF.